A single sample is the source of the 22 T cell receptor beta chains below, sequenced in a study of cytomegalovirus exposure and HLA in healthy donors. The PCR had 60 Vbeta and 13 Jbeta primers. This table comes from immunoSEQ multiplex PCR, and its TCRdb copy is limited to in-frame clones, with some not included. The data show some 200,000 clones, about 81% seen once. Sequencing was performed on PBMCs. Receptors were obtained from a woman under 30 in good health and CMV-seronegative.

The chain is built from TRBV19 and TRBJ2-1; 7 bases are shared with TRBD2. Unmatched junction bases numbered 12, after V lost 7 bases and J lost 9 bases. Germline CDR1 and CDR2: LNHDA and SQIVND (reference sequence). The CDR3 has 14 residues. The CDR3, as DNA: TGTGCCAGTATAGGGCGGGAGCAGGTGGGTGAGCAGTTCTTC. It is translated as CASIGREQVGEQFF.

The rearrangement links TRBV7-9 to TRBJ2-7; D may be TRBD2 (5 bases). The V gene lost 5 bases and the J gene lost 7 bases, with 15 bases spanning the gap. Germline assignment: CDR1 SEHNR and CDR2 FQNEAQ (reference sequence). The CDR3 runs 13 residues. Here the CDR3 reads CASSPPAVREQYF. CDR3 in DNA: TGTGCCAGCAGCCCCCCAGCGGTTAGGGAGCAGTACTTC.

The chain joins TRBV5-1 to TRBJ2-5, with 9 bases identical to TRBD2. CDR3 size: 15 residues. Germline CDR1 SGHRS, CDR2 YFSETQ. Trimming at V came to 2 bases and at J to 3 bases, leaving 5 bases not matched to a gene. The CDR3 nucleotides read TGCGCCAGCAGCTTTGGGCTAGCGGGGAAAGAGACCCAGTACTTC. It codes for CASSFGLAGKETQYF.

The V call is TRBV7-9, the J call TRBJ2-1; 10 nucleotides line up with TRBD2. The CDR3 has 17 amino acids. Germline CDR1 is SEHNR and CDR2 is FQNEAQ (reference sequence). V was clipped by 7 bases and J by 10 bases; unmatched bases: 19. The CDR3 sequence: CASTNEGTGTSEREQFF. The CDR3 DNA follows: TGTGCCAGCACCAACGAGGGAACAGGGACTAGCGAGAGGGAGCAGTTCTTC.

This chain links TRBV27 with TRBJ1-5; 8 nucleotides match TRBD1. J was trimmed by 4 bases and V by 2 bases; bases with no gene match: 7. The CDR3 is made up of 16 amino acids. Germline V gene data show CDR1 as MNHEY and CDR2 as SMNVEV (reference sequence). CDR3 sequence reads: CASSLRPDRVNQPQHF. The CDR3 coding sequence is TGTGCCAGCAGTTTAAGACCGGACAGGGTAAATCAGCCCCAGCATTTT.

The chain employs TRBV28 and TRBJ1-2; weak D call: TRBD1 (6 bases). The ends were cut back, 3 bases at V and 4 bases at J, with 9 bases in the middle. The length of the CDR3 is 13 residues. Germline CDR1 and CDR2: MDHEN and SYDVKM. The CDR3 is CASSFGDTYGYTF. DNA of the CDR3: TGTGCCAGCAGTTTCGGGGACACCTATGGCTACACCTTC.

In DNA form, the CDR3 reads TGTGCCAGCAGTTTAGGGACAGGGACTGGAAACACCATATATTTT. Translating it yields CASSLGTGTGNTIYF. The V and J genes are TRBV6-5 and TRBJ1-3; 9 bases line up with TRBD1. J was trimmed by 2 bases and V by 4 bases; bases with no gene match: 3. The germline gives CDR1 MNHEY, CDR2 SVGAGI. There are 15 residues in the CDR3.

Written as DNA, the CDR3 is TGTGCCAGCAGCCTTTCCGGGACTAGCGGGAGAGTAAATGAGCAGTTCTTC. This translates into CASSLSGTSGRVNEQFF. The chain combines TRBV7-2 with TRBJ2-1; TRBD2 agrees at 14 bases. Germline CDR1 and CDR2: SGHTA and FQGNSA. This CDR3 region has 17 residues. J gave up 7 bases and V 5 bases, and 10 bases lay outside the gene matches.

This clone has only a few counts. V gene TRBV15 combines with J gene TRBJ2-1; 7 nucleotides match TRBD2. Per the germline V gene, CDR1 is LNHNV and CDR2 is YYDKDF (reference sequence). This CDR3 contains 16 residues. The junction had 7 bases not matched to a gene; V was cut back by 0 bases and J by 5 bases. The CDR3, as DNA: TGTGCCACCAGCAGAGATCGGGCTAGCGGCAACAATGAGCAGTTCTTC. It specifies CATSRDRASGNNEQFF. Full variable domain (rest looked up from reference TRBV15 and TRBJ2-1): DAMVIQNPRYQVTQFGKPVTLSCSQTLNHNVMYWYQQKSSQAPKLLFHYYDKDFNNEADTPDNFQSRRPNTSFCFLDIRSPGLGDTAMYLCATSRDRASGNNEQFFGPGTRLTVL.

This clone was counted between two and nine times. J is TRBJ1-1 and V is TRBV7-9, with 10 bases identical to TRBD1. With 4 bases clipped from V and 7 bases from J, the junction kept 3 bases outside the gene matches. Germline V lookup: CDR1 SEHNR, CDR2 FQNEAQ (reference sequence). The CDR3 consists of 13 residues. The CDR3, as DNA: TGTGCCAGCAGCTCCGGGACAGGGGATGAAGCTTTCTTT. It is translated as CASSSGTGDEAFF.

The rearrangement links TRBV27 to TRBJ2-1, with 8 bases identical to TRBD2. The J segment lost 8 bases and the V segment lost 6 bases, leaving 9 bases of the junction unmatched. CDR1 is MNHEY, CDR2 SMNVEV, per germline (reference sequence). There are 14 residues in the CDR3. CDR3 in DNA: TGTGCCAGCAGGTTCGCGGGAGGTAGGGATGAGCAGTTCTTC. It yields the protein CASRFAGGRDEQFF.

The genes are TRBV2 and TRBJ2-1, with unresolved D. This CDR3 contains 12 residues. The germline V gene has CDR1 SNHLY and CDR2 FYNNEI. V gave up 7 bases and J gave up 4 bases, with 8 bases separating them. The CDR3 reads CASISGYNEQFF. CDR3 sequence (DNA): TGTGCCAGCATCTCAGGATACAATGAGCAGTTCTTC.

This sequence joins TRBV5-6 and TRBJ1-2, with D perhaps TRBD1 (5 bases). Germline V lookup: CDR1 SGHDT, CDR2 YYEEEE. Trimming removed 0 bases at V and 5 bases at J, with 8 bases between. This CDR3 region has 13 residues. CDR3 nucleotide sequence: TGTGCCAGCAGCTTGGGGGCAGGGTATGGCTACACCTTC. This translates into CASSLGAGYGYTF. The full variable domain, its missing parts supplied by reference TRBV5-6 and TRBJ1-2, is DAGVTQSPTHLIKTRGQQVTLRCSPKSGHDTVSWYQQALGQGPQFIFQYYEEEERQRGNFPDRFSGHQFPNYSSELNVNALLLGDSALYLCASSLGAGYGYTFGSGTRLTVV.

The V call is TRBV5-6, the J call TRBJ1-2; 12 nucleotides line up with TRBD1. V lost 7 bases and J lost 8; bases outside the gene matches: 12. The CDR3 is 15 amino acids. The germline CDR1 and CDR2 sequences are SGHDT and YYEEEE. CDR3: CASGQGDRGQKGYTF. The CDR3 nucleotides are TGTGCCAGCGGGCAAGGGGACAGGGGGCAAAAGGGCTACACCTTC.

J is TRBJ1-3 and V is TRBV28, with D possibly matching TRBD1 (5 bases). Germline-derived CDR1 and CDR2 are MDHEN and SYDVKM. This CDR3 contains 15 residues. Trimming pared 5 bases from V and 7 bases from J, leaving 18 bases between. CDR3 nucleotides: TGTGCCAGCAGTCCCCACGGGGGTCAAGGTAACACCATATATTTT. Translating it yields CASSPHGGQGNTIYF.

V is TRBV28 and J is TRBJ1-1, with D possibly being TRBD1 (6 bases). This CDR3 region has 15 residues. Trimming removed 3 bases at V and 2 bases at J, with 13 bases between. Germline CDR1 MDHEN, CDR2 SYDVKM. CDR3 in DNA: TGTGCCAGCAGTTTTGTCTGGGGGACAAACACTGAAGCTTTCTTT. As protein: CASSFVWGTNTEAFF.

V and J are TRBV27 and TRBJ1-5, with D hard to call. This CDR3 spans 15 amino acids. The germline gives CDR1 MNHEY, CDR2 SMNVEV (reference sequence). The ends were cut back, 5 bases at V and 2 bases at J, with 13 bases in the middle. The CDR3 is CASSPSLAGNQPQHF. CDR3 in DNA: TGTGCCAGCAGTCCCTCCCTGGCGGGCAATCAGCCCCAGCATTTT.

The V call is TRBV4-2, the J call TRBJ1-1, with 8 bases aligning to TRBD1. After removal of 0 bases from V and 7 bases from J, the junction contained 10 bases not matched to a gene. The CDR3 runs 16 residues. Germline V gene data show CDR1 as LGHNA and CDR2 as YNFKEQ. In nucleotides, the CDR3 is TGTGCCAGCAGCCAAGATGACCACAGGGGGGCCGGTGAAGCTTTCTTT. It yields the protein CASSQDDHRGAGEAFF.

The chain recombines TRBV5-4 with TRBJ2-1; the match to TRBD2 covers 8 bases. The J segment lost 8 bases and the V segment lost 4 bases, leaving 5 bases of the junction unmatched. The CDR3 has 13 residues. Germline assignment: CDR1 SGHNT and CDR2 YYREEE (reference sequence). This chain's CDR3 is CASSQPGGYEQFF. The CDR3 bases are TGTGCCAGCAGCCAACCGGGAGGGTATGAGCAGTTCTTC.

This clone appeared once. The J gene is TRBJ2-1, the V gene TRBV7-6, with D hard to call. This CDR3 has 12 amino acids. Trimming left V 5 bases short and J 4 bases short, with 6 bases between. Germline V gene lookup returns CDR1 SGHVS and CDR2 FNYEAQ. Written as DNA, the CDR3 is TGTGCCAGCAGCCCGTATTACAATGAGCAGTTCTTC. This encodes CASSPYYNEQFF.

This clone was recorded a few times. This chain uses TRBV4-2 with TRBJ2-7; 11 bases map to TRBD2. Trimming removed 4 bases from V and 5 bases from J; junction bases left unmatched: 7. From germline, CDR1 is LGHNA and CDR2 YNFKEQ. The CDR3 sequence is 15 residues long. The CDR3 protein is CASSPRLAGINEQYF. CDR3 nucleotide sequence: TGTGCCAGCAGCCCGAGACTAGCGGGGATAAACGAGCAGTACTTC.

This chain uses TRBV7-2 with TRBJ1-1, with D uncertain. The CDR3 totals 16 residues. The germline V gene encodes CDR1 SGHTA and CDR2 FQGNSA. V lost 0 bases, J lost 3 bases, and 14 bases lay in between. Here the CDR3 reads CASSLAFTKRDTEAFF. CDR3 nucleotide sequence: TGTGCCAGCAGCTTAGCGTTCACCAAACGGGACACTGAAGCTTTCTTT.